A single sample is the source of the 27 T cell receptor beta chains below, sequenced in a study of CD8 T cells in Susac syndrome. About 0.5 to 1 ug RNA was reverse transcribed with random hexamers. In TCRdb, the immunoSEQ multiplex PCR reads were re-called with MiXCR into one record per CDR3 protein. This sample yields under 95,000 distinct CDR3 sequences, of which over 90% are seen a single time; approximately 0.49% belongs to the top ten. What was sequenced was CD8+ T cells from PBMCs. These receptors originate from a human donor with Susac syndrome.

The chain recombines TRBV9 with TRBJ2-4; 9 bases fit TRBD1. The V segment lost 0 bases and the J segment 8 bases; nucleotides outside the gene matches: 0. Per the germline V gene, CDR1 is SGDLS and CDR2 is YYNGEE. The CDR3 has 13 amino acids. The CDR3 is CASSVGDRDIQYF. CDR3 sequence (DNA): TGTGCCAGCAGCGTAGGGGACAGGGACATTCAGTACTTC.

This clonotype showed up just once. The chain is built from TRBV29-1 and TRBJ1-2, with a possible D match to TRBD1 (5 bases). Deletions cut 6 bases from V and 1 base from J, with 12 bases between. This CDR3 region has 13 residues. Per the germline V gene, CDR1 is SQVTM and CDR2 is ANQGSEA. CDR3 in amino acids: CSVGIDSNYGYTF. The CDR3 DNA reads TGCAGCGTCGGTATCGACAGTAACTATGGCTACACCTTC. Using reference TRBV29-1 and TRBJ1-2 for the parts outside the CDR3, the full variable domain is SAVISQKPSRDICQRGTSLTIQCQVDSQVTMMFWYRQQPGQSLTLIATANQGSEATYESGFVIDKFPISRPNLTFSTLTVSNMSPEDSSIYLCSVGIDSNYGYTFGSGTRLTVV.

V and J are TRBV5-1 and TRBJ2-7; D not resolved. This CDR3 comprises 14 residues. Germline V gene lookup returns CDR1 SGHRS and CDR2 YFSETQ. V was clipped by 4 bases and J by 0 bases, with 11 bases between them. CDR3 coding DNA: TGCGCCAGCAGCGAACCCATGAGCTCCTACGAGCAGTACTTC. Protein: CASSEPMSSYEQYF.

The chain recombines TRBV20-1 with TRBJ2-7; 9 bases align to TRBD2. Unmatched junction bases numbered 4, after V lost 1 base and J lost 6 bases. The germline V gene encodes CDR1 DFQATT and CDR2 SNEGSKA (reference sequence). This CDR3 region has 13 residues. CDR3 sequence: CSARVLAGTEQYF. In DNA form, the CDR3 reads TGCAGTGCTAGAGTCCTAGCGGGGACCGAGCAGTACTTC.

J is TRBJ2-5 and V is TRBV5-1, with 8 bases identical to TRBD2. This CDR3 has 15 residues. The germline gives CDR1 SGHRS, CDR2 YFSETQ. Unmatched junction bases numbered 8, after V lost 5 bases and J lost 2 bases. CDR3 sequence: CASRPRVAGQETQYF. The CDR3 nucleotides are TGCGCCAGCAGGCCCAGGGTAGCGGGACAAGAGACCCAGTACTTC.

The rearrangement joins TRBV20-1 to TRBJ2-7; TRBD2 is a possible D gene (6 bases). V lost 1 base and J 4 bases, leaving 11 bases between the germline ends. There are 13 residues in the CDR3. Per germline, CDR1 DFQATT and CDR2 SNEGSKA (reference sequence). The CDR3 coding sequence is TGCAGTGCTAGAGGGAGGCTAGCGTACGAGCAGTACTTC. This gives the protein CSARGRLAYEQYF.

The rearrangement uses TRBV13 and TRBJ1-4, with D unresolved. The CDR3 is made up of 14 amino acids. The V end lost 5 bases, the J end lost 7 bases, and 14 bases lay between the germline ends. Germline V gene data show CDR1 as PRHDT and CDR2 as FYEKMQ (reference sequence). Written as DNA, the CDR3 is TGTGCCAGCAGCGAGGGAGTTCGGGGTGAAAAACTGTTTTTT. Its protein product is CASSEGVRGEKLFF.

The V gene is TRBV28, the J gene TRBJ2-7; D might be TRBD1 or TRBD2, each matching 5 bases. CDR1 is MDHEN and CDR2 is SYDVKM in the germline V gene. Trimming removed 11 bases at V and 3 bases at J, with 20 bases between. CDR3 length: 14 amino acids. The CDR3 DNA reads TGTGCCGCATCACCGGGACGGAATTTCTACGAGCAGTACTTC. Translated: CAASPGRNFYEQYF.

This clonotype has a single count. The chain couples TRBV27 to TRBJ1-5; 7 positions agree with TRBD1. The CDR3 sequence is 12 residues long. Germline CDR1 MNHEY, CDR2 SMNVEV (reference sequence). J was trimmed by 5 bases and V by 9 bases; bases with no gene match: 4. The CDR3 loop reads CASGTEHQPQHF. CDR3 DNA: TGTGCCAGTGGGACAGAGCATCAGCCCCAGCATTTT.

The chain uses TRBV5-6 and TRBJ1-5; TRBD1 aligns across 9 bases. The CDR3 sequence is 15 residues long. Trimming took 1 base from V and 4 from J; bases not matched to a gene: 3. Per the germline V gene, CDR1 is SGHDT and CDR2 is YYEEEE. The CDR3 nucleotides are TGTGCCAGCAGCTTGAGGGACAGGGCGAATCAGCCCCAGCATTTT. Amino acid sequence: CASSLRDRANQPQHF. Based on the CDR3 plus reference TRBV5-6 and TRBJ1-5, the full variable domain is DAGVTQSPTHLIKTRGQQVTLRCSPKSGHDTVSWYQQALGQGPQFIFQYYEEEERQRGNFPDRFSGHQFPNYSSELNVNALLLGDSALYLCASSLRDRANQPQHFGDGTRLSIL.

The V call is TRBV3-1, the J call TRBJ1-1; 8 nucleotides line up with TRBD1. Unmatched junction bases numbered 7, after V lost 0 bases and J lost 4 bases. Per germline, CDR1 LGHDT and CDR2 YNNKEL (reference sequence). The CDR3 sequence is 16 residues long. CDR3 loop: CASSQERGQGGTEAFF. CDR3 sequence (DNA): TGTGCCAGCAGCCAAGAAAGAGGACAGGGCGGCACTGAAGCTTTCTTT.

The chain combines TRBV29-1 with TRBJ2-1, with TRBD2 identical over 9 bases. Germline-derived CDR1 and CDR2 are SQVTM and ANQGSEA. The CDR3 loop spans 14 amino acids. With 4 bases clipped from V and 9 bases from J, the junction kept 10 bases outside the gene matches. The CDR3 bases are TGCAGCGTTGTAGCGGGAGTGGGCCTGGGTGAGCAGTTCTTC. Amino acids: CSVVAGVGLGEQFF.

The gene calls are TRBV28 and TRBJ1-5; 9 nucleotides align to TRBD1. Looked up from germline, CDR1 is MDHEN and CDR2 is SYDVKM. V was pared by 2 bases and J by 3 bases, with 5 bases of the junction left unmatched. The CDR3 totals 16 residues. The CDR3 reads CASSLRTGEFNQPQHF. In DNA, the CDR3 is TGTGCCAGCAGTTTACGGACAGGGGAATTCAATCAGCCCCAGCATTTT.

The V and J genes are TRBV28 and TRBJ2-1; 12 bases line up with TRBD2. Unmatched junction bases numbered 1, after V lost 8 bases and J lost 5 bases. The V gene's germline CDR1 is MDHEN and CDR2 SYDVKM. The CDR3 has 13 residues. CDR3 amino acids: CASRLAGDNEQFF. CDR3 coding DNA: TGTGCCAGCCGACTAGCGGGGGACAATGAGCAGTTCTTC.

V is TRBV21-1 and J is TRBJ2-4. TRBV21-1 is reported as a pseudogene. The CDR3 loop spans 18 amino acids. For the CDR3, the DNA is TGTGCCAGCAGCAAAAGACCTCGGATTAACCTAGCCAAAAACATTCAGTACTTC. This encodes CASSKRPRINLAKNIQYF.

V gene TRBV5-4 combines with J gene TRBJ2-1; TRBD2 aligns across 11 bases. This CDR3 region has 16 residues. V was clipped by 0 bases and J by 6 bases; unmatched bases: 5. The germline V gene has CDR1 SGHNT and CDR2 YYREEE (reference sequence). The CDR3, as DNA: TGTGCCAGCAGCTTGGAACTAGCGGGAGTGATCAATGAGCAGTTCTTC. As protein: CASSLELAGVINEQFF.

The chain recombines TRBV5-1 with TRBJ1-1, with D uncertain. With 0 bases removed from V and 1 base from J, the gap between germline ends came to 13 bases. CDR3 length equals 16 residues. The germline V gene has CDR1 SGHRS and CDR2 YFSETQ. CDR3 bases: TGCGCCAGCAGCTTGGTGTATGTAGACCCGAACACTGAAGCTTTCTTT. Protein: CASSLVYVDPNTEAFF.

The V and J genes are TRBV30 and TRBJ2-5; D not resolved. Germline CDR1 reads GTSNPN; CDR2 reads SVGIG (reference sequence). CDR3 length equals 13 residues. The ends were cut back, 5 bases at V and 8 bases at J, with 18 bases in the middle. The CDR3 reads CAWHGPIKRTQYF. DNA for the CDR3: TGTGCCTGGCACGGGCCGATTAAGAGAACCCAGTACTTC. Based on the CDR3 plus reference TRBV30 and TRBJ2-5, the full variable domain is SQTIHQWPATLVQPVGSPLSLECTVEGTSNPNLYWYRQAAGRGLQLLFYSVGIGQISSEVPQNLSASRPQDRQFILSSKKLLLSDSGFYLCAWHGPIKRTQYFGPGTRLLVL.

V is TRBV5-1 and J is TRBJ1-1, with D perhaps TRBD1 (6 bases). Germline-derived CDR1 and CDR2 are SGHRS and YFSETQ. V lost 1 base to trimming and J lost 2 bases, with 12 bases between them. CDR3 length: 15 residues. CDR3 sequence: CASSLWAGENTEAFF. The CDR3 DNA is TGCGCCAGCAGCTTGTGGGCAGGGGAAAACACTGAAGCTTTCTTT.

This chain joins TRBV14 and TRBJ2-7; the D is unclear. The V end was cut by 4 bases, the J end by 7 bases, with 8 bases between. The CDR3 covers 11 residues. Germline CDR1 is SGHDN and CDR2 is FVKESK. The CDR3 DNA follows: TGTGCCAGCAGCCGTGGGTGGGAGCAGTACTTC. Its protein product is CASSRGWEQYF.

The V and J genes are TRBV27 and TRBJ2-7, with D possibly matching TRBD2 (6 bases). The CDR3 has 13 residues. V was trimmed by 6 bases and J by 7 bases, leaving 16 bases between them. Germline values: CDR1 MNHEY, CDR2 SMNVEV (reference sequence). CDR3 region: CASSTGRSGEQYF. The DNA for the CDR3 is TGTGCCAGCAGCACCGGGAGATCGGGGGAGCAGTACTTC.

The chain carries TRBV29-1 and TRBJ2-1; no clear D. The CDR3 runs to 15 residues. The V gene lost 0 bases and the J gene lost 0 bases, with 9 bases spanning the gap. Germline values: CDR1 SQVTM, CDR2 ANQGSEA. As DNA, the CDR3 is TGCAGCGTTGAAGATATGGAGAGCTCCTACAATGAGCAGTTCTTC. Translated: CSVEDMESSYNEQFF.

The sample holds one count of this clonotype. This rearrangement joins TRBV4-1 to TRBJ2-5; D might be TRBD1 or TRBD2, each matching 5 bases. Germline CDR1 and CDR2: MGHRA and YSYEKL. The CDR3 has 15 amino acids. The V end was cut by 4 bases, the J end by 5 bases, with 17 bases between. CDR3 DNA sequence: TGCGCCAGCAGCCTAACCGGGACCCCCGGGGAGACCCAGTACTTC. Translating it yields CASSLTGTPGETQYF.

The chain links TRBV20-1 to TRBJ2-5; the D gene is possibly TRBD1 (6 bases). The CDR3 contains 15 residues. The ends were cut back, 1 base at V and 4 bases at J, with 16 bases in the middle. Germline V gives CDR1 DFQATT, CDR2 SNEGSKA (reference sequence). CDR3 sequence (DNA): TGCAGTGCTAGAGCCCGACAGGTCCGGGGAGAGACCCAGTACTTC. Translation: CSARARQVRGETQYF.

This chain joins TRBV20-1 and TRBJ1-5; 10 bases align to TRBD1. V lost 6 bases to trimming and J lost 11 bases; unmatched junction nucleotides: 7. Germline lookup yields CDR1 DFQATT and CDR2 SNEGSKA (reference sequence). The CDR3 length is 12 residues. The CDR3 region is CSARDRGSTQHF. The CDR3 nucleotides are TGCAGTGCAAGGGACAGGGGAAGTACCCAGCATTTT.

The gene calls are TRBV27 and TRBJ2-1, with TRBD2 matching over 9 bases. There are 14 residues in the CDR3. Trimming removed 4 bases from V and 5 bases from J; junction bases left unmatched: 3. Germline V lookup: CDR1 MNHEY, CDR2 SMNVEV (reference sequence). CDR3 loop: CASSSSGIHNEQFF. CDR3 sequence (DNA): TGTGCCAGCAGTTCTAGCGGGATCCACAATGAGCAGTTCTTC.

The chain is built from TRBV7-9 and TRBJ2-7; D gene ambiguous. The CDR3 has 13 residues. The ends were cut back, 5 bases at V and 0 bases at J, with 8 bases in the middle. CDR1 is SEHNR, CDR2 FQNEAQ, per germline (reference sequence). Here the CDR3 reads CASSPDNSYEQYF. DNA for the CDR3: TGTGCCAGCAGCCCAGACAACTCCTACGAGCAGTACTTC.